This TCR beta chain was retrieved from a study of beta chain features in type 1 diabetes. Study conclusions and caveats: Patients and controls would be equally affected if PCR favored shorter templates.

V shed 10 bases and J shed 3 bases, with 8 bases lying between them. This CDR3 has 11 amino acids. Germline V gene sequence: CDR1 MRHNA, CDR2 SNTAGT. Reverse transcription of all isolated RNA meant that expressed TCRB transcripts were sequenced. Profiling relied on immunoSEQ multiplex PCR, and the TCRdb table lists in-frame clones only, not all of them. The sample lists some 300,000 clones, about 8% occurring once. Of note for this clone: Antigen unknown.

The chain employs TRBV6-4 and TRBJ2-3; D is undetermined. Sequencing input: central memory CD4+ T cells from blood. This clonotype was sampled from a young woman in good health. The CDR3 DNA reads as TGTGCCACGCGCACAACAGATACGCAGTATTTT. This codes for CATRTTDTQYF.